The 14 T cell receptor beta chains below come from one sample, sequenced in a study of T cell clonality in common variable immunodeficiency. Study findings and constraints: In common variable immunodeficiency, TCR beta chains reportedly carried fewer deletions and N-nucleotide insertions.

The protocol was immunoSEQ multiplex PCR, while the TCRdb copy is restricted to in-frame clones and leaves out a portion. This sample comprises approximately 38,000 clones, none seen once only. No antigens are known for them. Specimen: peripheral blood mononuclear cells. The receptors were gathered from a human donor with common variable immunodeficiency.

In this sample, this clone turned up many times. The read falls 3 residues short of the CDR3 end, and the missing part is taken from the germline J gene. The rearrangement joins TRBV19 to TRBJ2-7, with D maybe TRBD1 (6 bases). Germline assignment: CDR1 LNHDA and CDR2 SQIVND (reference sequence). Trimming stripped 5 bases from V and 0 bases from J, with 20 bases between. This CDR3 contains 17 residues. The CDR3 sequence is CASSRSLRGLSSYEQYF. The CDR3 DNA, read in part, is TGTGCCAGTAGTCGTAGCCTCAGGGGCCTCAGCTCCTACGAG.

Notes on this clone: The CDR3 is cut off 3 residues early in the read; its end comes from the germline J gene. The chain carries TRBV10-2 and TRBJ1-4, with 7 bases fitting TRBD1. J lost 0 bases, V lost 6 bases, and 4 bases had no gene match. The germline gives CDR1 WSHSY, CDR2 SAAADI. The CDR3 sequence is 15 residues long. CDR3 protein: CASRPQGATNEKLFF. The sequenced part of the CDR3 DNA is TGCGCCAGCAGGCCTCAGGGGGCAACTAATGAAAAA.

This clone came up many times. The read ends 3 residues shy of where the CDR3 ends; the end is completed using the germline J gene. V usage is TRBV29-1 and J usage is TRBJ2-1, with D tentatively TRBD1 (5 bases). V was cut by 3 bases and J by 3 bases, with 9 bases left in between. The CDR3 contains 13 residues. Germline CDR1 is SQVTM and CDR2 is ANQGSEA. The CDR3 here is CSVESDIYNEQFF. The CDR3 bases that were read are TGCAGCGTTGAGTCGGACATCTACAATGAG.

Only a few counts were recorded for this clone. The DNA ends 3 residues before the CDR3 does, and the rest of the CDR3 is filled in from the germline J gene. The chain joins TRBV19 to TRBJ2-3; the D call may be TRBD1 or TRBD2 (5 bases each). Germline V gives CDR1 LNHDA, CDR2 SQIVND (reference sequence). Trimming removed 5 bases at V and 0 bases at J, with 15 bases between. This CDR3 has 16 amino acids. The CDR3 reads CASSASGSSSTDTQYF. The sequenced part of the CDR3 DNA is TGTGCCAGTAGTGCGTCAGGGAGCTCTAGCACAGATACG.

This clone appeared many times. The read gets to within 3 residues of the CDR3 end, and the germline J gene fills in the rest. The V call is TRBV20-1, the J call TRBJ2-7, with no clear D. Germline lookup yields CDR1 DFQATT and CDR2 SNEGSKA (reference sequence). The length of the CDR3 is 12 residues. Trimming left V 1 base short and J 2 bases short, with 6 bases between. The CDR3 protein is CSARVGTYEQYF. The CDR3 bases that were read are TGCAGTGCTAGAGTCGGTACCTACGAG.

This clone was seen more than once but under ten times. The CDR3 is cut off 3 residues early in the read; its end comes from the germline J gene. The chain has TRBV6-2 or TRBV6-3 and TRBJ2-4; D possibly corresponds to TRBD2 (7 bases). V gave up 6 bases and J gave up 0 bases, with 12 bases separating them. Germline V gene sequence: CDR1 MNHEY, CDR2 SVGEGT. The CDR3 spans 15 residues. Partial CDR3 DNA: TGTGCCAGCAGGTCCGGGGGGCTAGCCAAAAACATT. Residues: CASRSGGLAKNI. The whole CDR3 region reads CASRSGGLAKNIQYF.

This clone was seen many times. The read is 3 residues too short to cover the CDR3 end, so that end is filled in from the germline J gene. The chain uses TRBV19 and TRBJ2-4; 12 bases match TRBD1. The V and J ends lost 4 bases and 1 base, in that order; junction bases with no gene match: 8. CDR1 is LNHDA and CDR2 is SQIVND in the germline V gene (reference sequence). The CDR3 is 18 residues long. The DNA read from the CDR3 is TGTGCCAGTAGTAGGGGACAGGGGGCTGCTTGGGCCAAAAACATT. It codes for CASSRGQGAAWAKNI. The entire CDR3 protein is CASSRGQGAAWAKNIQYF.

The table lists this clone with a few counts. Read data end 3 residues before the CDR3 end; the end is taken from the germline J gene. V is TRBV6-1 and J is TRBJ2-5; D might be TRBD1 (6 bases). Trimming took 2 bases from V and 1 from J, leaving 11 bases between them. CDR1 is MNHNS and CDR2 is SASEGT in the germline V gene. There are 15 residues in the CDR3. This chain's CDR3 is CASSEYGTSQETQYF. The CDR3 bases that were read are TGTGCCAGCAGTGAATACGGGACAAGCCAAGAGACC.

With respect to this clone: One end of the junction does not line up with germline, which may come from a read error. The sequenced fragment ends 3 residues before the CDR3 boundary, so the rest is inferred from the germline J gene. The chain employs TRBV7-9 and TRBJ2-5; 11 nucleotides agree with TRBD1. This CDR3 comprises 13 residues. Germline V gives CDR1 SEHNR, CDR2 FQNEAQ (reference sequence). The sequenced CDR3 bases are TGTTCCAGCAGCCGAGGACAGGGGGCAACC. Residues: CSSSRGQGAT. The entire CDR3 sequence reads CSSSRGQGATQYF.

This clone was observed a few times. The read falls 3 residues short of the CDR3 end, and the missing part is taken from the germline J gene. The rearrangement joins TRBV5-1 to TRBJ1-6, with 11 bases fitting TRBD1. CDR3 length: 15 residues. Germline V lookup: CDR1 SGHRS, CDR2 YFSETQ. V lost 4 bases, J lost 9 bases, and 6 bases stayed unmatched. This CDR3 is CASSAGQGAGSPLHF. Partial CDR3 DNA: TGCGCCAGCAGCGCAGGACAGGGGGCTGGTTCACCC.

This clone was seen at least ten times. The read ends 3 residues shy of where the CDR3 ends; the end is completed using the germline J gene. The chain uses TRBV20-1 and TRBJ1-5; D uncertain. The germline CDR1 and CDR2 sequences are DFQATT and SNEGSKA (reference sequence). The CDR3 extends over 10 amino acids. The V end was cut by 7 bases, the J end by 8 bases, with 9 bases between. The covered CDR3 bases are TGCAGTGTTGGGCTGGAGCCC. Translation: CSVGLEP. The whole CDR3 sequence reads CSVGLEPQHF.

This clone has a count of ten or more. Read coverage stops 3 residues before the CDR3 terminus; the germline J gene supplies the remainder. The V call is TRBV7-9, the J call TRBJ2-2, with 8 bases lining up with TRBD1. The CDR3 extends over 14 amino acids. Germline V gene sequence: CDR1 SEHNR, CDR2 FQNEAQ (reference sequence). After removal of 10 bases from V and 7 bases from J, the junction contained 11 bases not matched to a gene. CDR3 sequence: CATPGQEGGGELFF. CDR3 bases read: TGTGCCACTCCGGGACAGGAGGGAGGCGGGGAG.

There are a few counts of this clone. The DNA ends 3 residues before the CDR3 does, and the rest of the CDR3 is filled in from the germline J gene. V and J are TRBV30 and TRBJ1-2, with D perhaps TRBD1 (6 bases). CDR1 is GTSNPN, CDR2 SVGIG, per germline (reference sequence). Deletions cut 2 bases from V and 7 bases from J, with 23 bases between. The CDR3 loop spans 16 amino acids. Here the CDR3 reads CAWSLFRDGRGGGYTF. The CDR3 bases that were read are TGTGCCTGGAGTTTGTTCCGGGACGGCAGGGGAGGTGGC.

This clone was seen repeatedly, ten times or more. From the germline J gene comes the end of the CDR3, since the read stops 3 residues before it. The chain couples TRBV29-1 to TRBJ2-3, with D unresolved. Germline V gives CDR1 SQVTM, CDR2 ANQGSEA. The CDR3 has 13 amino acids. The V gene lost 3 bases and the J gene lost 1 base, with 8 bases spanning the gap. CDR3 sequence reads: CSVDRMGTDTQYF. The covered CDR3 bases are TGCAGCGTTGACAGGATGGGCACAGATACG.